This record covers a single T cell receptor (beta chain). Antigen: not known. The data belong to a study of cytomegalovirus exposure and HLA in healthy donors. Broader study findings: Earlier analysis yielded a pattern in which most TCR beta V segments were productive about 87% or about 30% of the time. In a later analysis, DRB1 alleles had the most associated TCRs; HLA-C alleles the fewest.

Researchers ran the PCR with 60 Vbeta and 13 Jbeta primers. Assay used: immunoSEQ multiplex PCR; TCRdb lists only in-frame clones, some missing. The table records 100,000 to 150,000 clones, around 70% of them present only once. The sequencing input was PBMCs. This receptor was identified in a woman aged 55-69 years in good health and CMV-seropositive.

In DNA, the CDR3 is TGTGCCAGCAGTTTCGGGACAGGGAACTACGAGCAGTACTTC. Translated: CASSFGTGNYEQYF. The rearrangement links TRBV6-5 to TRBJ2-7; TRBD1 matches at 9 bases. Germline V CDR1 and CDR2: MNHEY, SVGAGI. The CDR3 spans 14 residues. V lost 4 bases, J lost 3 bases, and 4 bases stayed unmatched.